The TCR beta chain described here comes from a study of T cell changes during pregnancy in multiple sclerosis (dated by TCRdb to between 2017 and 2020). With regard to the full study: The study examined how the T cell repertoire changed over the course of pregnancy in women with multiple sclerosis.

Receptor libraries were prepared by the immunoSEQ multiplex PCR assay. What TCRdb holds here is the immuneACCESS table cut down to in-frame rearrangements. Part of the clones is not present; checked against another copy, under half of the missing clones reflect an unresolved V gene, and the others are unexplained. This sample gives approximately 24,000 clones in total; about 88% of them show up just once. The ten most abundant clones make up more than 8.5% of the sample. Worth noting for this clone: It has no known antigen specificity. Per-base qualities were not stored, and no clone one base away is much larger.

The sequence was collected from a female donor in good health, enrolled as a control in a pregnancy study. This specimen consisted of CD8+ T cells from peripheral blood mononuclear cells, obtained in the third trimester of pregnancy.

The nucleotide sequence is TGTGCCAGCAGCTTCCGGGGTCCGTCCTACGAGCAGTACTTC. Its coded protein is CASSFRGPSYEQYF. The V and J genes are TRBV7-8 and TRBJ2-7, and possibly TRBD2, on 5 matching bases. The germline ends are 10 bases apart after V is trimmed by 3 bases and J by 1 base. There are 14 amino acids in the CDR3, from cysteine to phenylalanine inclusive. The entry retains the CDR3 DNA only, 42 bases that are in frame from base 1. Reading the germline V gene gives CDR1 SGHVS and CDR2 FQNEAQ.